This TCR beta chain was documented in a study of identical twins. Whole-study results and caveats: Out-of-frame alpha sequences common to twins exhibited a surplus of low generation probability. Abundant cord blood beta clonotypes carried fewer insertions; memory repertoires showed none. Sequences that were beta out-of-frame showed weaker excess twin sharing.

J gave up 1 base and V 5 bases, and 3 bases lay outside the gene matches. This CDR3 is built from 15 residues. Per the germline V gene, CDR1 is SEHNR and CDR2 is FQNEAQ (reference sequence). TCRdb used MiXCR to reprocess the 5' RACE reads, holding one entry per CDR3 protein. The sample comprises about 200,000 distinct CDR3 sequences, 7.5% of which are singletons, and just under 2% rests with the top ten. This clonotype was found a few times. Antigen: not known. The data were also submitted as part of a second study, on yellow fever vaccine responses in identical twins.

The V call is TRBV7-9, the J call TRBJ2-3; 10 nucleotides line up with TRBD2. The receptor comes from a woman aged 18-30 years in good health. The material sequenced was memory (CD45RO+) T cells sorted from blood. CDR3 residues: CASSRGTSGTDTQYF. The CDR3 nucleotides are TGTGCCAGCAGCCGCGGGACTAGCGGCACAGATACGCAGTATTTT.